The 30 T cell receptor beta chains given below trace back to one sample, sequenced in a study of a mutant IDH1 vaccine in newly diagnosed glioma. No cognate antigen is known for these TCRs. Regarding time point: week 47, end of study. Doses of 300 ug of mutant IDH1 20-mer peptide were given with topical imiquimod. Sequenced by immunoSEQ multiplex PCR; TCRdb stores in-frame clones only, minus some. The sample includes approximately 60,000 clones, 75% to 90% of them seen just once. The sequences come from PBMCs, collected from a glioma patient whose treatment included an IDH1 peptide vaccine. The receptors come from a woman aged 45-65 years with glioma.

This sequence joins TRBV7-3 and TRBJ1-1, with a tentative D call TRBD1 (5 bases). The germline V gene encodes CDR1 SGHTA and CDR2 FQGTGA. V was clipped by 5 bases and J by 1 base, with 8 bases between them. The length of the CDR3 is 13 residues. CDR3 nucleotide sequence: TGTGCCAGCAGCAGGGGAGCGAACACTGAAGCTTTCTTT. Translation: CASSRGANTEAFF.

The V call is TRBV7-2, the J call TRBJ2-3, with 10 bases aligning to TRBD2. This CDR3 spans 16 amino acids. J lost 3 bases, V lost 5 bases, and 8 bases had no gene match. The germline gives CDR1 SGHTA, CDR2 FQGNSA. The CDR3 loop reads CASSGRLAGSTDTQYF. CDR3 DNA sequence: TGTGCCAGCAGCGGACGACTAGCGGGTTCGACAGATACGCAGTATTTT.

The rearrangement uses TRBV19 and TRBJ2-7; D is unresolved. This CDR3 has 12 residues. CDR1 is LNHDA, CDR2 SQIVND, per germline (reference sequence). V was trimmed by 2 bases and J by 2 bases, leaving 4 bases between them. CDR3 sequence (DNA): TGTGCCAGTAGTATATTTCCCTACGAGCAGTACTTC. Translating gives CASSIFPYEQYF.

Of note for this clone: Within the sample, other DNA sequences also encode this same CDR3. This rearrangement joins TRBV9 to TRBJ2-5; 7 bases are shared with TRBD2. Per germline, CDR1 SGDLS and CDR2 YYNGEE. This CDR3 is 14 amino acids long. The V segment lost 0 bases and the J segment 5 bases; nucleotides outside the gene matches: 4. The CDR3: CASSVGGGKETQYF. The CDR3 DNA reads TGTGCCAGCAGCGTAGGGGGGGGTAAGGAGACCCAGTACTTC.

The chain joins TRBV7-8 to TRBJ1-4; D is undetermined. V was shortened by 6 bases and J by 0 bases, with 11 bases between the two germline ends. Per the germline V gene, CDR1 is SGHVS and CDR2 is FQNEAQ. CDR3 size: 15 residues. In DNA, the CDR3 is TGTGCCAGCAGGCGTTACTCCGCAACTAATGAAAAACTGTTTTTT. Encoded protein: CASRRYSATNEKLFF.

The gene calls are TRBV2 and TRBJ1-2, with D maybe TRBD1 (5 bases). The germline gives CDR1 SNHLY, CDR2 FYNNEI. Trimming pared 4 bases from V and 5 bases from J, leaving 11 bases between. The CDR3 length is 13 residues. The CDR3 region has the DNA TGTGCCAGCAGTGGCAGGGTAAATTATGGCTACACCTTC. Amino acid sequence: CASSGRVNYGYTF.

The gene calls are TRBV18 and TRBJ2-7; D remains unclear. The germline V gene has CDR1 KGHSH and CDR2 LQKENI. The V gene lost 4 bases and the J gene lost 3 bases, with 7 bases spanning the gap. The CDR3 is 12 amino acids. The CDR3 region has the DNA TGTGCCAGCTCACAAAGGCTCTACGAGCAGTACTTC. It encodes CASSQRLYEQYF. Drawing the rest from reference TRBV18 and TRBJ2-7, the complete variable domain is NAGVMQNPRHLVRRRGQEARLRCSPMKGHSHVYWYRQLPEEGLKFMVYLQKENIIDESGMPKERFSAEFPKEGPSILRIQQVVRGDSAAYFCASSQRLYEQYFGPGTRLTVT.

This chain uses TRBV4-1 with TRBJ2-1; no clear D. The CDR3 has 18 amino acids. With 0 bases removed from V and 3 bases from J, the gap between germline ends came to 18 bases. Germline V gene sequence: CDR1 MGHRA, CDR2 YSYEKL. CDR3 amino acids: CASSQDLGLPRDYNEQFF. The CDR3 nucleotides are TGCGCCAGCAGCCAAGATTTAGGTCTACCAAGAGACTACAATGAGCAGTTCTTC.

The CDR3 region has the DNA TGTGCCAGCAGTCAAGGGGGGCCCGGAAACACCATATATTTT. Its protein is CASSQGGPGNTIYF. The chain recombines TRBV28 with TRBJ1-3; D is possibly TRBD1 (6 bases). The CDR3 loop spans 14 amino acids. Trimming pared 5 bases from V and 4 bases from J, leaving 12 bases between. Per germline, CDR1 MDHEN and CDR2 SYDVKM.

The chain carries TRBV7-9 and TRBJ2-3, with D unresolved. The germline CDR1 and CDR2 sequences are SEHNR and FQNEAQ (reference sequence). The V end lost 5 bases, the J end lost 3 bases, and 0 bases lay between the germline ends. CDR3 length equals 10 residues. The CDR3 DNA follows: TGTGCCAGCAGCACAGATACGCAGTATTTT. Its translation is CASSTDTQYF.

V is TRBV27 and J is TRBJ2-5; no definite D call. Germline loops: CDR1 MNHEY, CDR2 SMNVEV (reference sequence). This CDR3 contains 14 residues. V dropped 5 bases and J dropped 5 bases, with 15 bases sitting between them. This chain's CDR3 is CASSPKTVRETQYF. The CDR3 DNA follows: TGTGCCAGCAGTCCCAAGACCGTCAGGGAGACCCAGTACTTC.

The rearrangement joins TRBV7-9 to TRBJ2-3; possibly TRBD2 for D (5 bases). This CDR3 has 17 residues. The germline CDR1 and CDR2 sequences are SEHNR and FQNEAQ (reference sequence). V was pared by 3 bases and J by 1 base, with 17 bases between. CDR3 loop: CASSFIRGPLRTDTQYF. The CDR3, as DNA: TGTGCCAGCAGCTTTATCAGAGGGCCCCTCCGCACAGATACGCAGTATTTT.

This clone has just one count. CDR3 DNA sequence: TGCAGCGTTGAAGAAGGTTGGGAAAGAGATACGCAGTATTTT. Protein: CSVEEGWERDTQYF. The chain employs TRBV29-1 and TRBJ2-3; D is ambiguous. The germline V gene encodes CDR1 SQVTM and CDR2 ANQGSEA. The ends were cut back, 0 bases at V and 5 bases at J, with 12 bases in the middle. CDR3 size: 14 residues.

In the case of this clone: Different DNA sequences within this sample yield the same CDR3. This chain uses TRBV2 with TRBJ2-3, with TRBD2 matching over 10 bases. With V trimmed by 2 bases and J by 1 base, 3 bases remained unmatched. CDR1 is SNHLY, CDR2 FYNNEI, per germline. The CDR3 has 16 residues. This chain's CDR3 is CASSERAGGRTDTQYF. CDR3 nucleotide sequence: TGTGCCAGCAGTGAAAGAGCGGGGGGGCGCACAGATACGCAGTATTTT. The full variable domain, rest sourced from reference TRBV2 and TRBJ2-3, is EPEVTQTPSHQVTQMGQEVILRCVPISNHLYFYWYRQILGQKVEFLVSFYNNEISEKSEIFDDQFSVERPDGSNFTLKIRSTKLEDSAMYFCASSERAGGRTDTQYFGPGTRLTVL.

This clone was detected only once. The chain has TRBV4-1 and TRBJ2-1; TRBD2 might be the D (5 bases). CDR3 length: 17 residues. V dropped 0 bases and J dropped 2 bases, with 14 bases sitting between them. From germline, CDR1 is MGHRA and CDR2 YSYEKL. This CDR3 is CASSQDSSGNTYNEQFF. In DNA form, the CDR3 reads TGCGCCAGCAGCCAAGACTCCAGCGGTAATACCTACAATGAGCAGTTCTTC.

V is TRBV5-4 and J is TRBJ2-7; D possibly corresponds to TRBD1 (6 bases). V dropped 4 bases and J dropped 0 bases, with 14 bases sitting between them. The germline V gene has CDR1 SGHNT and CDR2 YYREEE (reference sequence). The CDR3 has 15 residues. CDR3 nucleotide sequence: TGTGCCAGCAGCGCAAGAACAGGGTCCTCCTACGAGCAGTACTTC. It translates to CASSARTGSSYEQYF.

The chain has TRBV19 and TRBJ1-5, with TRBD1 as a possible D gene (6 bases). The CDR3 is 16 residues long. CDR1 and CDR2 from the germline V gene are LNHDA and SQIVND (reference sequence). V lost 11 bases to trimming and J lost 0 bases, with 20 bases between them. The CDR3 nucleotides are TGTGCCTCCGCAGGGGCCCGTGATTATAGCAATCAGCCCCAGCATTTT. It yields the protein CASAGARDYSNQPQHF.

This clone was seen a handful of times. The CDR3 DNA is TGTGCCAGCAGGGGACATTCCCTGGGTGAGCAGTTCTTC. Protein product: CASRGHSLGEQFF. The chain uses TRBV6-5 and TRBJ2-1; TRBD1 might be the D (6 bases). The CDR3 runs 13 residues. From germline, CDR1 is MNHEY and CDR2 SVGAGI. The V and J ends lost 6 bases and 9 bases respectively, with 15 bases between them.

Here the CDR3 DNA reads TGTGCCAGCAGCCGACGCAGGGGGAGGAACACCGGGGAGCTGTTTTTT. Translation: CASSRRRGRNTGELFF. This rearrangement joins TRBV7-2 to TRBJ2-2; 7 bases are a match to TRBD1. The junction had 7 bases not matched to a gene; V was cut back by 5 bases and J by 1 base. Germline CDR1 reads SGHTA; CDR2 reads FQGNSA. The CDR3 contains 16 residues.

The chain employs TRBV7-8 and TRBJ2-7; D is possibly TRBD1 (7 bases). The germline V gene has CDR1 SGHVS and CDR2 FQNEAQ. CDR3 length: 17 amino acids. Trimming stripped 2 bases from V and 3 bases from J, with 20 bases between. CDR3 sequence: CASSLTSRAGGIYEQYF. For the CDR3, the DNA is TGTGCCAGCAGCTTAACGTCCCGGGCAGGGGGGATCTACGAGCAGTACTTC.

This clone was observed a handful of times. The gene calls are TRBV15 and TRBJ1-2; tentative D call: TRBD1 (6 bases). CDR3 length equals 15 residues. Germline CDR1 is LNHNV and CDR2 is YYDKDF (reference sequence). Trimming left V 7 bases short and J 0 bases short, with 15 bases between. The CDR3 bases are TGTGCCACCACCCCGGGGGGGGCATCTAACTATGGCTACACCTTC. Protein sequence: CATTPGGASNYGYTF. Complete variable domain (other parts from reference TRBV15 and TRBJ1-2): DAMVIQNPRYQVTQFGKPVTLSCSQTLNHNVMYWYQQKSSQAPKLLFHYYDKDFNNEADTPDNFQSRRPNTSFCFLDIRSPGLGDTAMYLCATTPGGASNYGYTFGSGTRLTVV.

The CDR3: CASSVGGAIGETQYF. The CDR3 coding sequence is TGTGCCAGCAGCGTAGGGGGGGCGATTGGAGAGACCCAGTACTTC. V gene TRBV9 combines with J gene TRBJ2-5; D could derive from TRBD1 or TRBD2 (6 bases each). The V gene lost 0 bases and the J gene lost 4 bases, with 13 bases spanning the gap. The CDR3 runs 15 residues. Per the germline V gene, CDR1 is SGDLS and CDR2 is YYNGEE.

The chain uses TRBV5-6 and TRBJ1-1, with D perhaps TRBD1 (5 bases). Trimming left V 0 bases short and J 1 base short, with 7 bases between. The CDR3 extends over 14 amino acids. The germline CDR1 and CDR2 sequences are SGHDT and YYEEEE. The CDR3 loop is CASSLGQSNTEAFF. The CDR3 DNA reads TGTGCCAGCAGCTTGGGACAGTCGAACACTGAAGCTTTCTTT.

J is TRBJ1-1 and V is TRBV7-2; D is unresolved. The CDR3 has 13 amino acids. Germline loops: CDR1 SGHTA, CDR2 FQGNSA. The V gene lost 5 bases and the J gene lost 0 bases, with 7 bases spanning the gap. The CDR3 protein is CASSPQMNTEAFF. Here the CDR3 DNA reads TGTGCCAGCAGCCCCCAGATGAACACTGAAGCTTTCTTT.

The chain employs TRBV15 and TRBJ2-7; D ambiguous. The CDR3 has 13 amino acids. V dropped 1 base and J dropped 1 base, with 5 bases sitting between them. Germline loops: CDR1 LNHNV, CDR2 YYDKDF (reference sequence). The CDR3 sequence is CATSRAISYEQYF. The CDR3 nucleotides are TGTGCCACCAGCAGAGCTATTTCCTACGAGCAGTACTTC.

This chain connects TRBV4-3 to TRBJ2-3; D not certain. V was clipped by 4 bases and J by 2 bases, with 7 bases between them. CDR1 is LGHNA and CDR2 is YSLEER in the germline V gene. The CDR3 covers 13 residues. This chain's CDR3 is CASSPGPTDTQYF. CDR3 sequence (DNA): TGCGCCAGCAGCCCTGGGCCCACAGATACGCAGTATTTT.

This clone was recorded only once. The rearrangement uses TRBV9 and TRBJ2-5; possible D gene TRBD2, 6 bases. Trimming cost V 3 bases and J 5 bases, with 17 bases left between them. The CDR3 has 15 amino acids. Germline CDR1 and CDR2: SGDLS and YYNGEE. DNA for the CDR3: TGTGCCAGCAGCGAGCTGGGGGGTATCCGGGAGACCCAGTACTTC. It yields the protein CASSELGGIRETQYF.

The chain employs TRBV5-6 and TRBJ1-4; 8 bases fit TRBD1. V lost 1 base and J lost 8; bases outside the gene matches: 4. The CDR3 extends over 14 amino acids. CDR1 and CDR2 (germline): SGHDT, YYEEEE. The CDR3 DNA is TGTGCCAGCAGCTTGTGGACAGGGAACGAAAAACTGTTTTTT. The encoded protein is CASSLWTGNEKLFF.

As concerns this clone: The junction departs from the called germline gene at one end, perhaps through a read error. The V and J genes are TRBV11-3 and TRBJ2-1; D may correspond to TRBD1 or TRBD2 (5 bases each). This CDR3 region has 13 residues. From germline, CDR1 is SGHNT and CDR2 YENEEA. Here the CDR3 DNA reads TGTGCCAGCAGCTTAGAGGGGGAGACTTTAAGACTCTTC. This encodes CASSLEGETLRLF.

J is TRBJ2-5 and V is TRBV2; a possible D gene is TRBD1 (6 bases). The germline V and J ends were trimmed by 7 bases and 4 bases, with 13 bases remaining between them. The germline V gene has CDR1 SNHLY and CDR2 FYNNEI. The CDR3 consists of 13 residues. The CDR3 region is CASTPGRGETQYF. The CDR3 DNA is TGTGCCAGCACCCCGGGCAGGGGAGAGACCCAGTACTTC.